A selection of T cell receptor beta chains follows, all from one sample in a study of blood T cell repertoires in COVID-19. The method was immunoSEQ multiplex PCR; TCRdb's version includes in-frame clones alone and lacks a portion of them. This sample has about 34,000 clones, with approximately 82% found just once. Sequencing used peripheral blood. The source of these receptors is a woman aged 60-70 years with acute or convalescent COVID-19. Each CDR3 is given with its conserved first and last residue. A D gene is named only where the DNA matches it firmly. Clone size is given for some rows only: seen once, a few or many times, or a class if the clone is expanded.

V gene,J gene,D gene,clone size,CDR3 DNA,CDR3 protein
TRBV15,TRBJ2-1,-,few,TGTGCCACCAGCAGAGCGATAGCACAGGGAAGAAATGAGCAGTTCTTC,CATSRAIAQGRNEQFF
TRBV6-5,TRBJ2-7,TRBD1,-,TGTGCCAGCAGTTACTCCGGGACAGACTCCTACGAGCAGTACTTC,CASSYSGTDSYEQYF
TRBV30,TRBJ2-5,-,-,TGTGCCTGGGGGTACAGGGTCACCCTCCAAGAGACCCAGTACTTC,CAWGYRVTLQETQYF
TRBV24-1,TRBJ2-1,TRBD1,-,TGTGCCACCAGTGATTTAACAGGGGGCGCGGGGAATGAGCAGTTCTTC,CATSDLTGGAGNEQFF
TRBV2,TRBJ1-3,-,-,TGTGCCAGCAGGACAGACAGCTCTGGAAACACCATATATTTT,CASRTDSSGNTIYF
TRBV30,TRBJ1-1,-,-,TGTGCCTGCTACAGGCCGGACACTGAAGCTTTCTTT,CACYRPDTEAFF
TRBV4-1,TRBJ2-1,-,-,TGCGCCAGCAGCCAAACAACAGAGTACAATGAGCAGTTCTTC,CASSQTTEYNEQFF
TRBV2,TRBJ1-3,TRBD1,few,TGTGCCAGCAGGGGACAGGCCTCTGGAAACACCATATATTTT,CASRGQASGNTIYF
TRBV15,TRBJ1-1,-,-,TGTGCCACCAGCAAAGACACTTATGCTTTCTTT,CATSKDTYAFF
TRBV18,TRBJ2-3,TRBD2,few,TGTGCCAGCTCACCACCGGGACTAGCGAGCACAGATACGCAGTATTTT,CASSPPGLASTDTQYF
TRBV4-2,TRBJ2-7,-,once,TGTGCCAGCAGCCAAGTCCAGGTCAGGGAAAGCTACGAGCAGTACTTC,CASSQVQVRESYEQYF
TRBV9,TRBJ1-2,TRBD1,-,TGTGCCAGCAGCGTAGGGGGACAGGGCTTTGGGTATGGCTACACCTTC,CASSVGGQGFGYGYTF
TRBV28,TRBJ2-7,TRBD2,once,TGTGCCAGCTTCGGACTAGCGGGGGGGTACGAGCAGTACTTC,CASFGLAGGYEQYF
TRBV19,TRBJ1-2,-,-,TGTGCCAGTAGTACATGGACAGACCCTGGCTACACCTTC,CASSTWTDPGYTF
TRBV2,TRBJ1-1,-,-,TGTGCCAGCAGTGCGTACACTGAAGCTTTCTTT,CASSAYTEAFF
TRBV28,TRBJ1-6,TRBD1,once,TGTGCCAGCAGTCCGTTAGGGGGACAGAATTCACCCCTCCACTTT,CASSPLGGQNSPLHF
TRBV5-1,TRBJ2-7,TRBD1,-,TGCGCCAGCAGCTTGGACGCCAGGGGGTTCGAGCAGTACTTC,CASSLDARGFEQYF
TRBV2,TRBJ1-6,-,-,TGTGCCAGCAGTGAATATTTGACGGGGGATGGGAATTCACCCCTCCACTTT,CASSEYLTGDGNSPLHF
TRBV28,TRBJ2-5,TRBD2,-,TGTGCCAGCAGTTTATCTCTCCTTGGTGGGAGGGGCCAGGAGACCCAGTACTTC,CASSLSLLGGRGQETQYF
TRBV11-2,TRBJ1-3,-,-,TGTGCCAGCAGCTTATTCCAGGCCTCTGGAAACACCATATATTTT,CASSLFQASGNTIYF
TRBV20-1,TRBJ2-4,-,-,TGCAGTGCTAGGGAGGGGAACATTCAGTACTTC,CSAREGNIQYF
TRBV15,TRBJ2-1,-,-,TGTGCCACCAGCAGAGATCCTCCCGGTGGGGGGGCCAGTGAGCAGTTCTTC,CATSRDPPGGGASEQFF
TRBV5-1,TRBJ2-1,-,-,TGCGCCAGCAGCCCCGACCCAGCGGGTAGTTCCTACAATGAGCAGTTCTTC,CASSPDPAGSSYNEQFF